This T cell receptor (beta chain) derives from a study of blood T cells in healthy people across ages. Overall study: Every two T cells gave about one barcoded beta molecule via template switching.

Trimming took off 4 bases at V and 6 bases at J, with 22 bases between the two ends. The CDR3 runs 17 residues. In germline, CDR1 is LGHDT, CDR2 YNNKEL (reference sequence). This clonotype was seen a few times. Its antigen is not identified. Study conclusions and caveats: Higher diversity, along with more naive CD4+ cells, distinguished long-lived donors from aged donors. Shifts in expanded clonotypes may have been confounded by donor CMV status, which was unknown.

The use of a sample-barcoded 5' primer and a J-beta primer mix characterized a second PCR of roughly 7 to 11 cycles. MiXCR was run by TCRdb on the 5' RACE reads, yielding one entry per CDR3 protein. Of about a million distinct CDR3 sequences in the sample, roughly 50% were seen once. The material sequenced was blood. The clonotype comes from a woman in her sixties or seventies in good health. The chain employs TRBV3-1 and TRBJ2-1; maybe TRBD2 (6 bases). CDR3 DNA sequence: TGTGCCAGCAGCCCCAGGACCGGCGCGGGGCTCAGCAATGAGCAGTTCTTC. Protein sequence: CASSPRTGAGLSNEQFF.